One sample yielded the 5 T cell receptor beta chains listed below, sequenced in a study of blood T cell repertoires in COVID-19. Clones were read by immunoSEQ multiplex PCR, and TCRdb kept only the in-frame ones, dropping some. The sample lists around 470,000 clones; 80% to 90% were seen once. Sequencing was done on a sample of peripheral blood. Receptors originate from a man younger than 30 with COVID-19, enrolled during active disease.

The V and J genes are TRBV6-4 and TRBJ2-2; TRBD2 might be the D (5 bases). The CDR3 spans 16 residues. Trimming removed 4 bases at V and 7 bases at J, with 19 bases between. In germline, CDR1 is MRHNA, CDR2 SNTAGT. The CDR3: CASSAQRAESGGELFF. Here the CDR3 DNA reads TGTGCCAGCAGTGCCCAGAGGGCCGAATCGGGCGGGGAGCTGTTTTTT.

This clone was seen a single time. The rearrangement links TRBV30 to TRBJ1-1, with D possibly being TRBD1 (5 bases). V shed 2 bases and J shed 2 bases, with 6 bases lying between them. Germline assignment: CDR1 GTSNPN and CDR2 SVGIG (reference sequence). The CDR3 has 12 amino acids. The CDR3 region is CAWSWGNTEAFF. DNA for the CDR3: TGTGCCTGGAGTTGGGGCAACACTGAAGCTTTCTTT.

The rearrangement joins TRBV6-6 to TRBJ2-2; D remains ambiguous. Trimming pared 9 bases from V and 5 bases from J, leaving 13 bases between. Germline-derived CDR1 and CDR2 are MNHNY and SVGAGI (reference sequence). The length of the CDR3 is 13 residues. DNA of the CDR3: TGTGCCAGAATCTCCAGAAGAACCGGGGAGCTGTTTTTT. Translating gives CARISRRTGELFF.

CDR3 amino acids: CASSSSSGGSYTF. CDR3 nucleotides: TGTGCCAGCAGTTCCTCTTCAGGGGGAAGCTACACCTTC. The chain couples TRBV27 to TRBJ1-2; 7 bases line up with TRBD1. The CDR3 is 13 amino acids. Trimming took 4 bases from V and 9 from J; bases not matched to a gene: 8. Germline loops: CDR1 MNHEY, CDR2 SMNVEV (reference sequence).

This chain links TRBV6-6 with TRBJ1-6; TRBD1 is a possible D gene (6 bases). The CDR3 has 14 amino acids. Trimming stripped 2 bases from V and 8 bases from J, with 10 bases between. The germline V gene encodes CDR1 MNHNY and CDR2 SVGAGI (reference sequence). In DNA, the CDR3 is TGTGCCAGCAGTTACACAGGGCCCGATTCACCCCTCCACTTT. It is translated as CASSYTGPDSPLHF.